Below, 18 T cell receptor beta chains from the same sample are listed, as sequenced in a study of blood T cell repertoires in COVID-19. Libraries were prepared by immunoSEQ multiplex PCR; TCRdb keeps only in-frame clonotypes and omits some of them. The data show 95,000 or so clones, over 70% seen once. Material: peripheral blood. These receptors came from a man aged 80 or over with active or convalescent COVID-19.

This chain uses TRBV3-1 (or the pseudogene TRBV3-2) with TRBJ1-3; TRBD1 might be the D (5 bases). CDR1 and CDR2 (germline): LGHDT, YNNKEL (reference sequence). The CDR3 is made up of 16 amino acids. The V gene lost 4 bases and the J gene lost 12 bases, with 25 bases spanning the gap. The CDR3 nucleotides are TGTGCCAGCAGCCCTCGGCAGGGTTACCTCGAAGGTGGCATATATTTT. Its protein is CASSPRQGYLEGGIYF.

V is TRBV19 and J is TRBJ2-3; perhaps TRBD1 as D (7 bases). V lost 6 bases to trimming and J lost 8 bases, with 18 bases between them. Per the germline V gene, CDR1 is LNHDA and CDR2 is SQIVND (reference sequence). This CDR3 has 14 residues. In nucleotides, the CDR3 is TGTGCCAGTAGCCCGACAGGGACTGGCCCTACGCAGTATTTT. As protein: CASSPTGTGPTQYF.

The chain uses TRBV28 and TRBJ1-5; maybe TRBD1 (6 bases). Trimming removed 11 bases from V and 4 bases from J, with 9 bases in between. This CDR3 is 11 amino acids long. The germline gives CDR1 MDHEN, CDR2 SYDVKM. The DNA for the CDR3 is TGTGCCGTACAGGGTAATCAGCCCCAGCATTTT. This encodes CAVQGNQPQHF.

This clone appeared a few times. The V call is TRBV5-3, the J call TRBJ1-2; unclear D gene. TRBV5-3 is classed as an ORF, of uncertain function. Trimming pared 5 bases from V and 4 bases from J, leaving 9 bases between. The CDR3 loop spans 12 amino acids. CDR3: CARSGVLYGYTF. In nucleotides, the CDR3 is TGTGCCAGAAGTGGAGTGCTCTATGGCTACACCTTC.

The chain carries TRBV7-8 and TRBJ2-2; 7 nucleotides match TRBD1. CDR3 length equals 18 residues. The V gene's germline CDR1 is SGHVS and CDR2 FQNEAQ. The V and J ends lost 5 bases and 5 bases, in that order; junction bases with no gene match: 17. The CDR3 nucleotides read TGTGCCAGCAGCACCCGCAACCGACAGGGACGTGATACCGGGGAGCTGTTTTTT. It is translated as CASSTRNRQGRDTGELFF.

This chain joins TRBV19 and TRBJ1-4; TRBD1 matches 9 bases. From germline, CDR1 is LNHDA and CDR2 SQIVND (reference sequence). This CDR3 has 16 amino acids. Unmatched junction bases numbered 7, after V lost 0 bases and J lost 8 bases. The CDR3 reads CASSIDATTGGEKLFF. In DNA, the CDR3 is TGTGCCAGTAGTATAGACGCCACAACAGGGGGCGAAAAACTGTTTTTT.

There are a few counts of this clone. This chain links TRBV29-1 with TRBJ1-2; a possible D gene is TRBD1 (6 bases). This CDR3 region has 15 residues. Trimming removed 4 bases from V and 9 bases from J, with 24 bases in between. Germline V CDR1 and CDR2: SQVTM, ANQGSEA. CDR3 sequence: CSVGGGQGISMSYTF. The DNA for the CDR3 is TGCAGCGTTGGGGGCGGGCAGGGGATTTCTATGAGCTACACCTTC.

The chain recombines TRBV5-1 with TRBJ1-1, with 9 bases fitting TRBD1. The CDR3 is 15 amino acids. Looked up from germline, CDR1 is SGHRS and CDR2 is YFSETQ. Trimming at V came to 4 bases and at J to 4 bases, leaving 8 bases not matched to a gene. CDR3 in amino acids: CASSNGQGWSTEAFF. The CDR3 nucleotides are TGCGCCAGCAGCAACGGACAGGGGTGGAGCACTGAAGCTTTCTTT.

This chain connects TRBV28 to TRBJ1-2; TRBD1 matches at 8 bases. The CDR3 runs to 16 residues. Germline CDR1 reads MDHEN; CDR2 reads SYDVKM. Trimming at V came to 5 bases and at J to 4 bases, leaving 12 bases not matched to a gene. The CDR3 here is CASSENLTGGSYGYTF. The DNA of the CDR3 is TGTGCCAGCAGTGAAAACCTAACAGGGGGGAGCTATGGCTACACCTTC.

The chain joins TRBV7-3 to TRBJ2-1; 10 bases are a match to TRBD2. V was pared by 5 bases and J by 2 bases, with 6 bases of the junction left unmatched. The length of the CDR3 is 16 residues. Germline values: CDR1 SGHTA, CDR2 FQGTGA. The CDR3 is CASSPLAGGAYNEQFF. In DNA form, the CDR3 reads TGTGCCAGCAGCCCCTTAGCGGGGGGAGCCTACAATGAGCAGTTCTTC.

On this clone: Other DNA sequences in the same sample also yield this CDR3. CDR3 loop: CASSPGTGAGNTIYF. The CDR3 DNA follows: TGTGCCAGCAGCCCCGGGACAGGGGCTGGAAACACCATATATTTT. The chain couples TRBV3-1 (or the pseudogene TRBV3-2) to TRBJ1-3, with 10 bases lining up with TRBD1. J gave up 2 bases and V 4 bases, and 2 bases lay outside the gene matches. CDR3 length: 15 amino acids. Germline V gene data show CDR1 as LGHDT and CDR2 as YNNKEL (reference sequence).

The chain employs TRBV5-6 and TRBJ1-2, with 10 bases matching TRBD1. CDR1 SGHDT and CDR2 YYEEEE come from the germline V gene. V gave up 5 bases and J gave up 7 bases; unmatched junction bases: 11. CDR3 length: 15 amino acids. CDR3 protein: CASSLLGQGLLGYTF. The CDR3 nucleotides are TGTGCCAGCAGTCTTCTGGGACAGGGGCTTCTTGGCTACACCTTC.

The J gene is TRBJ1-2, the V gene TRBV7-9; 7 nucleotides line up with TRBD1. Germline CDR1 and CDR2: SEHNR and FQNEAQ (reference sequence). The CDR3 has 14 residues. V shed 5 bases, J shed 8 bases, and the junction held 11 bases outside the gene matches. The CDR3 bases are TGTGCCAGCAGCAAGACAGGGCAGGCGCGCGGCTACACCTTC. The encoded protein is CASSKTGQARGYTF. Based on the CDR3 plus reference TRBV7-9 and TRBJ1-2, the full variable domain is DTGVSQNPRHKITKRGQNVTFRCDPISEHNRLYWYRQTLGQGPEFLTYFQNEAQLEKSRLLSDRFSAERPKGSFSTLEIQRTEQGDSAMYLCASSKTGQARGYTFGSGTRLTVV.

V gene TRBV7-9 combines with J gene TRBJ1-3; 9 nucleotides line up with TRBD1. Germline CDR1 and CDR2: SEHNR and FQNEAQ (reference sequence). The length of the CDR3 is 15 residues. Unmatched junction bases numbered 6, after V lost 7 bases and J lost 2 bases. In DNA, the CDR3 is TGTGCCAGCATGCTACAGGGGGCGCCTGGAAACACCATATATTTT. It yields the protein CASMLQGAPGNTIYF.

The chain employs TRBV19 and TRBJ1-5; D ambiguous. The V gene lost 7 bases and the J gene lost 5 bases, with 15 bases spanning the gap. The CDR3 consists of 14 residues. Germline loops: CDR1 LNHDA, CDR2 SQIVND (reference sequence). The CDR3 sequence: CASTLGRGYQPQHF. The CDR3 DNA reads TGTGCCAGTACATTAGGGAGAGGTTATCAGCCCCAGCATTTT.

In this sample, this clone turned up many times. The chain uses TRBV30 and TRBJ2-3; tentatively, D is TRBD1 (6 bases). Germline values: CDR1 GTSNPN, CDR2 SVGIG (reference sequence). The CDR3 has 14 residues. The germline V and J ends were trimmed by 0 bases and 2 bases, with 9 bases remaining between them. The CDR3 region has the DNA TGTGCCTGGAGTGTAGGGACAAACACAGATACGCAGTATTTT. It specifies CAWSVGTNTDTQYF.

The V and J genes are TRBV18 and TRBJ1-3; D is unclear. Trimming stripped 2 bases from V and 0 bases from J, with 11 bases between. CDR3 length equals 16 residues. CDR1 and CDR2 (germline): KGHSH, LQKENI. The CDR3 DNA sequence: TGTGCCAGCTCACCAGCAGACACCAGCTCTGGAAACACCATATATTTT. It encodes CASSPADTSSGNTIYF.

V usage is TRBV29-1 and J usage is TRBJ1-1, with 8 bases aligning to TRBD1. Germline V gene lookup returns CDR1 SQVTM and CDR2 ANQGSEA. J was trimmed by 0 bases and V by 6 bases; bases with no gene match: 3. The CDR3 contains 13 residues. The CDR3, as DNA: TGCAGCGTCGAGACAGGGGTGAACACTGAAGCTTTCTTT. Translation: CSVETGVNTEAFF. The full variable domain, in which reference TRBV29-1 and TRBJ1-1 provide the parts outside the CDR3, is SAVISQKPSRDICQRGTSLTIQCQVDSQVTMMFWYRQQPGQSLTLIATANQGSEATYESGFVIDKFPISRPNLTFSTLTVSNMSPEDSSIYLCSVETGVNTEAFFGQGTRLTVV.